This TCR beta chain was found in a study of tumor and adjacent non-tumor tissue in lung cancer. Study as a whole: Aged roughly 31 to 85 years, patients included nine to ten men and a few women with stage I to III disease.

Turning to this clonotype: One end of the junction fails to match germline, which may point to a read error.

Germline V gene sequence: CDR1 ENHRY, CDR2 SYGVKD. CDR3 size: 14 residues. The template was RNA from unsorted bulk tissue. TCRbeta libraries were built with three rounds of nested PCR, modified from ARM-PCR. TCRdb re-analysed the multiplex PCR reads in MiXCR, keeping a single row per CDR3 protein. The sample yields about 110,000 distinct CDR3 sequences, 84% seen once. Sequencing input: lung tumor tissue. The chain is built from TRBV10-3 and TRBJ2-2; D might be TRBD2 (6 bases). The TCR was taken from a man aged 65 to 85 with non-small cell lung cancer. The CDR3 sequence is CAIGTLTNTGERFF. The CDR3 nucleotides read TGTGCCATCGGGACTCTAACGAACACCGGGGAGCGGTTTTTT.